Each of the 20 T cell receptor beta chains below was sequenced from the same sample in a study of cytomegalovirus exposure and HLA in healthy donors. The PCR made use of 60 Vbeta and 13 Jbeta primers. This table comes from immunoSEQ multiplex PCR, and its TCRdb copy is limited to in-frame clones, with some not included. The table includes around 62,000 clones, around 77% detected once. Sequenced material: PBMCs. The receptors here all came from a male donor in good health and CMV-seropositive.

The CDR3 coding sequence is TGCGCCAGCAGCTTGGCCAGCGGGGCGGTCACAGATACGCAGTATTTT. Translation: CASSLASGAVTDTQYF. The chain employs TRBV5-1 and TRBJ2-3, with 7 bases identical to TRBD2. The CDR3 loop spans 16 amino acids. V was clipped by 0 bases and J by 2 bases; unmatched bases: 6. From germline, CDR1 is SGHRS and CDR2 YFSETQ.

The chain is built from TRBV7-9 and TRBJ2-7, with a possible D match to TRBD2 (5 bases). Trimming took off 5 bases at V and 2 bases at J, with 13 bases between the two ends. The CDR3 covers 14 residues. The germline V gene encodes CDR1 SEHNR and CDR2 FQNEAQ (reference sequence). Written as DNA, the CDR3 is TGTGCCAGCAGCACTAGAGGCTCCCCCTACGAGCAGTACTTC. This encodes CASSTRGSPYEQYF.

This clone was found once. The V gene is TRBV4-1, the J gene TRBJ1-3; 8 nucleotides agree with TRBD1. CDR3 length: 15 amino acids. The junction had 2 bases not matched to a gene; V was cut back by 4 bases and J by 0 bases. CDR1 and CDR2 from the germline V gene are MGHRA and YSYEKL. The CDR3 region is CASSRDRSSGNTIYF. DNA of the CDR3: TGCGCCAGCAGCCGGGACAGGTCCTCTGGAAACACCATATATTTT.

On this clone: The same CDR3 is also encoded by other DNA sequences in this sample. The chain is built from TRBV4-1 and TRBJ1-2; D unresolved. The V and J ends lost 2 bases and 2 bases respectively, with 6 bases between them. Germline loops: CDR1 MGHRA, CDR2 YSYEKL. The CDR3 length is 13 residues. The DNA for the CDR3 is TGCGCCAGCAGCCAATCCGGGAACTATGGCTACACCTTC. This gives the protein CASSQSGNYGYTF.

This clone was recorded once. The chain carries TRBV5-4 and TRBJ2-4, with 9 positions matching TRBD1. With 2 bases clipped from V and 1 base from J, the junction kept 10 bases outside the gene matches. The CDR3 contains 18 residues. Germline V gene lookup returns CDR1 SGHNT and CDR2 YYREEE (reference sequence). Here the CDR3 reads CASSFEVPGQGAKNIQYF. The CDR3, as DNA: TGTGCCAGCAGCTTCGAAGTGCCGGGACAGGGTGCCAAAAACATTCAGTACTTC.

The rearrangement uses TRBV2 and TRBJ2-3; 10 nucleotides line up with TRBD2. CDR3 length: 18 residues. V lost 4 bases and J lost 0; bases outside the gene matches: 10. Germline CDR1 is SNHLY and CDR2 is FYNNEI. The CDR3 DNA follows: TGTGCCAGCAGTGTGGGGCTAGCGGGGGATACTAGCACAGATACGCAGTATTTT. Its protein product is CASSVGLAGDTSTDTQYF.

The CDR3 bases are TGCGCCAGCAGCCAGGACGGGACAGGCCGACGTCCCACCCTCCACTTT. Protein product: CASSQDGTGRRPTLHF. The chain recombines TRBV4-1 with TRBJ1-6, with TRBD1 matching 8 bases. CDR1 is MGHRA and CDR2 is YSYEKL in the germline V gene. V was clipped by 3 bases and J by 14 bases; unmatched bases: 15. The CDR3 loop spans 16 amino acids.

There are a few counts of this clone. The rearrangement links TRBV6-6 to TRBJ1-2; D is unclear. V was trimmed by 1 base and J by 5 bases, leaving 2 bases between them. CDR1 and CDR2 from the germline V gene are MNHNY and SVGAGI (reference sequence). This CDR3 is 11 amino acids long. CDR3 amino acids: CASSYLYGYTF. In nucleotides, the CDR3 is TGTGCCAGCAGTTACTTATATGGCTACACCTTC.

The chain has TRBV18 and TRBJ2-3; a weak D match, TRBD2 (6 bases). This CDR3 is 16 amino acids long. Trimming shortened V by 0 bases and J by 1 base, and 11 bases separated the two germline ends. Looked up from germline, CDR1 is KGHSH and CDR2 is LQKENI. CDR3 DNA sequence: TGTGCCAGCTCACCACCGATTCGCGGGGGCACAGATACGCAGTATTTT. As protein: CASSPPIRGGTDTQYF.

The CDR3 coding sequence is TGCGCCTCCGGCCAGGGACAGGGGGGATACGAGCAGTACTTC. Protein product: CASGQGQGGYEQYF. V gene TRBV5-1 combines with J gene TRBJ2-7, with 11 bases that match TRBD1. Per the germline V gene, CDR1 is SGHRS and CDR2 is YFSETQ. J was trimmed by 4 bases and V by 10 bases; bases with no gene match: 10. CDR3 length: 14 residues.

The V and J genes are TRBV5-1 and TRBJ2-1; 11 bases agree with TRBD2. The germline V gene encodes CDR1 SGHRS and CDR2 YFSETQ. The V segment lost 4 bases and the J segment 6 bases; nucleotides outside the gene matches: 9. There are 16 residues in the CDR3. The DNA for the CDR3 is TGCGCCAGCAGCCCAACACTAGCGGGGGTATCCAATGAGCAGTTCTTC. Its protein product is CASSPTLAGVSNEQFF.

The chain uses TRBV18 and TRBJ1-4; possible D gene TRBD1, 5 bases. The CDR3 spans 16 residues. V was trimmed by 1 base and J by 5 bases, leaving 14 bases between them. The germline V gene encodes CDR1 KGHSH and CDR2 LQKENI. CDR3 loop: CASSPLGGRTNEKLFF. The CDR3 region has the DNA TGTGCCAGCTCACCACTTGGGGGGAGAACCAATGAAAAACTGTTTTTT.

The chain couples TRBV28 to TRBJ2-3; a possible D gene is TRBD2 (5 bases). The CDR3 runs 16 residues. V dropped 3 bases and J dropped 3 bases, with 16 bases sitting between them. Germline CDR1 is MDHEN and CDR2 is SYDVKM. CDR3 in amino acids: CASSFATGGLTDTQYF. The CDR3 nucleotides are TGTGCCAGCAGTTTCGCGACGGGCGGGCTTACAGATACGCAGTATTTT.

The rearrangement links TRBV28 to TRBJ2-5, with 10 bases lining up with TRBD1. This CDR3 has 17 residues. V shed 6 bases and J 4 bases; nucleotides not matched to a gene: 14. CDR1 and CDR2 from the germline V gene are MDHEN and SYDVKM. CDR3: CASRLRDRGRWGETQYF. The DNA for the CDR3 is TGTGCCAGCAGACTCCGGGACAGGGGTCGTTGGGGAGAGACCCAGTACTTC.

V gene TRBV19 combines with J gene TRBJ2-1, with D tentatively TRBD1 (6 bases). The CDR3 runs 14 residues. The germline V gene encodes CDR1 LNHDA and CDR2 SQIVND (reference sequence). V was shortened by 5 bases and J by 4 bases, with 12 bases between the two germline ends. The CDR3 loop reads CASSPGATYNEQFF. In nucleotides, the CDR3 is TGTGCCAGTAGTCCAGGGGCCACTTACAATGAGCAGTTCTTC.

This clone has just one count. The chain has TRBV4-1 and TRBJ2-1; D gene unclear. Trimming left V 0 bases short and J 10 bases short, with 10 bases between. This CDR3 comprises 13 residues. CDR1 is MGHRA, CDR2 YSYEKL, per germline. The CDR3, as DNA: TGCGCCAGCAGCCAAGAGTCAGTCAGGGAGCAGTTCTTC. This translates into CASSQESVREQFF.

The chain has TRBV28 and TRBJ2-7; the D gene is possibly TRBD2 (6 bases). Trimming took off 5 bases at V and 2 bases at J, with 16 bases between the two ends. Germline V gene data show CDR1 as MDHEN and CDR2 as SYDVKM. The CDR3 length is 15 residues. CDR3 DNA: TGTGCCAGCAGTATAGGGACTCAAGCCCCCTACGAGCAGTACTTC. This encodes CASSIGTQAPYEQYF. The whole variable domain, remainder taken from reference TRBV28 and TRBJ2-7, is DVKVTQSSRYLVKRTGEKVFLECVQDMDHENMFWYRQDPGLGLRLIYFSYDVKMKEKGDIPEGYSVSREKKERFSLILESASTNQTSMYLCASSIGTQAPYEQYFGPGTRLTVT.

The chain employs TRBV30 and TRBJ1-2; TRBD1 matches 12 bases. The CDR3 totals 14 residues. The V gene end was trimmed by 4 bases and the J gene end by 2 bases; junction bases not matched to a gene: 2. Germline CDR1 GTSNPN, CDR2 SVGIG (reference sequence). In DNA form, the CDR3 reads TGTGCCTGGAAGGGGACAGGGGGCAACTATGGCTACACCTTC. It specifies CAWKGTGGNYGYTF.

The rearrangement links TRBV7-2 to TRBJ1-5; 7 bases fit TRBD1. J was trimmed by 3 bases and V by 5 bases; bases with no gene match: 4. The CDR3 runs 14 residues. Germline CDR1 and CDR2: SGHTA and FQGNSA. CDR3 loop: CASSETGNNQPQHF. The CDR3 coding sequence is TGTGCCAGCAGCGAGACAGGGAACAATCAGCCCCAGCATTTT.

V and J are TRBV4-3 and TRBJ1-4; 7 nucleotides align to TRBD1. This CDR3 spans 16 amino acids. The germline V gene encodes CDR1 LGHNA and CDR2 YSLEER. The ends lost 0 bases at V and 13 bases at J; junction bases unmatched: 14. In DNA, the CDR3 is TGCGCCAGCAGCCAAGATACATACAGGGGAAGAGGTAGACTGTTTTTT. This translates into CASSQDTYRGRGRLFF.